The present T cell receptor (beta chain) was sequenced within a study of patients and donors after allogeneic stem cell transplantation. A single record per CDR3 protein comes from TCRdb applying MiXCR to the RT-PCR reads. The table has under 950 distinct CDR3 sequences, 40% seen once. This CDR3 comprises 14 residues. CDR1 is SGHNT, CDR2 YENEEA, per germline. V dropped 5 bases and J dropped 7; count of bases not matched to a gene: 7. This clonotype was sampled from a human donor who was either an allogeneic HSCT recipient or a stem cell or donor lymphocyte infusion donor (not recorded which). It is not recorded whose cells these are; they may come from a transplant donor. The sequencing sample was made of blood, either unsorted or a sorted T cell fraction (not recorded which). This chain connects TRBV11-3 to TRBJ2-2, with 7 bases identical to TRBD2. The DNA for the CDR3 is TGTGCCAGCAGCGGAGCGGGACCCCACGGGGAGCTGTTTTTT. Protein product: CASSGAGPHGELFF.